This T cell receptor (beta chain) comes out of a study of blood T cell repertoires in COVID-19. Study as a whole: The United States, Italy and Spain were the sources of the acute and convalescent COVID-19 samples.

Assay: immunoSEQ multiplex PCR; the TCRdb copy retains only in-frame clones and omits some. Of about 130,000 clones listed, approximately 86% are singletons. This CDR3 region has 14 residues. V shed 0 bases and J shed 2 bases, with 7 bases lying between them. Germline V lookup: CDR1 SGHRS, CDR2 YFSETQ. The chain is built from TRBV5-1 and TRBJ2-3, with a tentative D call TRBD1 (5 bases). The sample was peripheral blood. The source is a woman between 65 and 79 years old with COVID-19, enrolled during active disease. CDR3 loop: CASSLGGNTDTQYF. The CDR3 DNA follows: TGCGCCAGCAGCTTGGGGGGCAACACAGATACGCAGTATTTT. Full variable domain (rest looked up from reference TRBV5-1 and TRBJ2-3): KAGVTQTPRYLIKTRGQQVTLSCSPISGHRSVSWYQQTPGQGLQFLFEYFSETQRNKGNFPGRFSGRQFSNSRSEMNVSTLELGDSALYLCASSLGGNTDTQYFGPGTRLTVL.